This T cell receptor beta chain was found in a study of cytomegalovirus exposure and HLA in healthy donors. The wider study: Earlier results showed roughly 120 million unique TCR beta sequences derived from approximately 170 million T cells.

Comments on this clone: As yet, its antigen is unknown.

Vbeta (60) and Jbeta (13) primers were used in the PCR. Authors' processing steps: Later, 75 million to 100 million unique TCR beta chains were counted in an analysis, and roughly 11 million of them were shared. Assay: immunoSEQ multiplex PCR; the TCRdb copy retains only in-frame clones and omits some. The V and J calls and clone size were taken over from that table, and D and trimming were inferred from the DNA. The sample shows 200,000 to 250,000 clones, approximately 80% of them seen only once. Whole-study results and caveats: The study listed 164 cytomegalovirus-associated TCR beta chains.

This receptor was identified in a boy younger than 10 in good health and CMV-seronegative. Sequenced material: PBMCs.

The DNA for the CDR3 is TGTGCCAGCAGTGAATCAGGGACAGGGACCGGGGAGCTGTTTTTT. It is translated as CASSESGTGTGELFF. The chain links TRBV25-1 to TRBJ2-2; 9 bases align to TRBD1. Germline loops: CDR1 MGHDK, CDR2 SYGVNS. This CDR3 spans 15 amino acids. With 1 base clipped from V and 5 bases from J, the junction kept 2 bases outside the gene matches.